These 10 T cell receptor beta chains were all obtained from the same sample, sequenced in a study of human T cells and chemical hapten exposure. TCRdb fed the RACE reads into MiXCR, producing one record per CDR3 protein. Of approximately 77,000 distinct CDR3 sequences in the sample, approximately 15% were seen once. Time point of the sample: pre-sensitization, week 0. Treatment given: therapeutic diphenylcyclopropenone sensitization with weekly scalp DPC. The input for sequencing was whole blood, taken in connection with sensitization to the hapten diphenylcyclopropenone (DPC). The receptors derive from a woman aged 45 to 65 with alopecia areata. Some clones in this sample may be carry-over from other donors' samples.

The V and J genes are TRBV20-1 and TRBJ1-3; D gene unclear. Trimming removed 3 bases at V and 0 bases at J, with 3 bases between. Germline lookup yields CDR1 DFQATT and CDR2 SNEGSKA (reference sequence). CDR3 length: 12 amino acids. The CDR3 nucleotides read TGCAGTGCTAGGGTCTCTGGAAACACCATATATTTT. Translating gives CSARVSGNTIYF.

This clonotype was observed at least ten times. CDR3 loop: CASCLGQNNSPLHF. The DNA of the CDR3 is TGCGCCAGCTGCCTTGGACAGAATAATTCACCCCTCCACTTT. The V gene is TRBV4-1, the J gene TRBJ1-6; D may be TRBD1 (6 bases). This CDR3 spans 14 amino acids. In germline, CDR1 is MGHRA, CDR2 YSYEKL. Deletions cut 8 bases from V and 5 bases from J, with 13 bases between.

A remark on this clonotype: A read error may explain this, as a much larger clone is one base away. The chain uses TRBV11-2 and TRBJ2-2; D is perhaps TRBD1 (5 bases). CDR3 length: 16 amino acids. Germline values: CDR1 SGHAT, CDR2 FQNNGV. The CDR3 region has the DNA TGTGCCAGCAGCTCGGCCAAGACAGCGAACACCGAGGAGCTGTTTTTT. Its translation is CASSSAKTANTEELFF.

The genes are TRBV5-6 and TRBJ2-1, with D possibly being TRBD2 (5 bases). Germline V gene data show CDR1 as SGHDT and CDR2 as YYEEEE. Trimming cost V 4 bases and J 2 bases, with 13 bases left between them. The CDR3 covers 15 residues. Here the CDR3 reads CASSARAKPYNEQFF. CDR3 nucleotide sequence: TGTGCCAGCAGCGCGAGGGCCAAACCCTACAATGAGCAGTTCTTC.

This clonotype was observed at least ten times. The gene calls are TRBV28 and TRBJ1-1; D possibly corresponds to TRBD1 (5 bases). The V end was cut by 1 base, the J end by 3 bases, with 9 bases between. The V gene's germline CDR1 is MDHEN and CDR2 SYDVKM. The CDR3 loop spans 14 amino acids. The CDR3 region has the DNA TGTGCCAGCAGTTTATCCAGGGCGTACACTGAAGCTTTCTTT. Translation gives CASSLSRAYTEAFF.

This clonotype showed up just a few times. J is TRBJ1-2 and V is TRBV29-1; D is undetermined. CDR1 and CDR2 from the germline V gene are SQVTM and ANQGSEA. The V gene lost 2 bases and the J gene lost 5 bases, with 3 bases spanning the gap. The CDR3 sequence is 10 residues long. CDR3 residues: CSVEQYGYTF. The CDR3 DNA sequence: TGCAGCGTTGAACAGTATGGCTACACCTTC.

The chain joins TRBV12-2 to TRBJ2-1; the tabulated D call, TRBD2, remains unverified against the DNA. TRBV12-2 is noted as a pseudogene. This CDR3 has 21 residues. The CDR3 reads CASRLPGVPGLADISYNEQFF. DNA of the CDR3: TGTGCAAGTCGCTTACCGGGCGTTCCGGGACTAGCGGATATCTCCTACAATGAGCAGTTCTTC.

The chain employs TRBV6-6 and TRBJ2-7, with D perhaps matching TRBD2 (6 bases). This CDR3 region has 16 residues. V lost 2 bases and J 4 bases, leaving 18 bases between the germline ends. CDR1 and CDR2 (germline): MNHNY, SVGAGI (reference sequence). CDR3 nucleotide sequence: TGTGCCAGCAGTTACGGGAAGACGGGAGAGCCGTACGAGCAGTACTTC. Encoded protein: CASSYGKTGEPYEQYF.

This clonotype has just a few counts. The rearrangement uses TRBV7-9 and TRBJ2-7; 9 bases agree with TRBD1. The CDR3 totals 14 residues. Germline V CDR1 and CDR2: SEHNR, FQNEAQ (reference sequence). Unmatched junction bases numbered 3, after V lost 2 bases and J lost 4 bases. Here the CDR3 reads CASSLRDRAYEQYF. The CDR3 DNA reads as TGTGCCAGCAGCTTACGGGACAGGGCGTACGAGCAGTACTTC. Full variable domain (remainder filled in from reference TRBV7-9 and TRBJ2-7): DTGVSQNPRHKITKRGQNVTFRCDPISEHNRLYWYRQTLGQGPEFLTYFQNEAQLEKSRLLSDRFSAERPKGSFSTLEIQRTEQGDSAMYLCASSLRDRAYEQYFGPGTRLTVT.

This clonotype was observed a few times. J is TRBJ2-2 and V is TRBV4-1, with 9 nucleotides matching TRBD2. The germline CDR1 and CDR2 sequences are MGHRA and YSYEKL. The V and J ends lost 3 bases and 5 bases, in that order; junction bases with no gene match: 7. The length of the CDR3 is 16 residues. The CDR3 DNA sequence: TGCGCCAGCAGCCAGGTTAGCGGGAGTTGGACCGGGGAGCTGTTTTTT. This sequence encodes CASSQVSGSWTGELFF.